This T cell receptor (beta chain) was sequenced during a study of blood T cell repertoires in COVID-19. Study context: Nucleic acid was either cDNA or gDNA, and it came from T cells, B-cell-depleted T cells, or PBMCs.

Clinical history as reported by participants underpinned cohort assignment. Authors' processing steps: Cell counts per sample came from amplifying reference gene primers. TCRdb's table, derived via immunoSEQ multiplex PCR, lists solely in-frame clones and lacks some. V and J calls and clone size follow that table, whereas D and trimming were derived from the DNA. The sample has some 330,000 clones, roughly four fifths seen once; the top ten hold about 4.9%. CDR1 and CDR2 from the germline V gene are GTSNPN and SVGIG (reference sequence). CDR3 length equals 13 residues. V lost 4 bases and J lost 3, with 7 bases in between.

This sequence was found in a woman aged 50 to 65 who had recovered from COVID-19. The chain uses TRBV30 and TRBJ1-6; D perhaps matches TRBD1 (6 bases). The sequenced sample consisted of PBMCs or T cells enriched from blood (not recorded which). The chain's CDR3 is CAWTGVYNSPLHF. CDR3 sequence (DNA): TGTGCCTGGACAGGGGTCTATAATTCACCCCTCCACTTT.